This T cell receptor (beta chain) derives from a study of tumor-infiltrating lymphocytes in localized non-small cell lung cancer. On the study more broadly: Some samples were collected after neoadjuvant chemotherapy; smokers, never-smokers and several histologies were included.

Data came from immunoSEQ multiplex PCR; TCRdb stores just in-frame clones and leaves some out. The data hold 14,000 to 15,000 clones, with 81% observed a single time. V shed 3 bases and J 3 bases; nucleotides not matched to a gene: 7. CDR3 length equals 15 residues. Germline assignment: CDR1 LNHDA and CDR2 SQIVND (reference sequence). This clonotype was sampled from a human donor with non-small cell lung cancer. The chain employs TRBV19 and TRBJ2-7; 8 nucleotides agree with TRBD2. The sequenced sample consisted of lung tumor tissue. CDR3 protein: CASSISSSGSYEQYF. CDR3 sequence (DNA): TGTGCCAGTAGTATCTCCTCAAGCGGGAGCTACGAGCAGTACTTC.